Each of the 18 T cell receptor beta chains below was sequenced from the same sample in a study of blood T cell repertoires in COVID-19. Libraries were prepared by immunoSEQ multiplex PCR; TCRdb keeps only in-frame clonotypes and omits some of them. The sample shows more than 450,000 clones, roughly nine tenths of them seen only once. The sample was PBMCs or T cells enriched from blood (not recorded which). The source is a young woman who had recovered from COVID-19.

V is TRBV2 and J is TRBJ2-7; TRBD2 matches at 9 bases. The length of the CDR3 is 16 residues. Germline V gene lookup returns CDR1 SNHLY and CDR2 FYNNEI. The trim removed 3 bases at V and 0 bases at J, leaving 6 bases unmatched. The CDR3: CASSDPAGGASYEQYF. In DNA form, the CDR3 reads TGTGCCAGCAGTGACCCCGCGGGGGGGGCCTCCTACGAGCAGTACTTC.

J is TRBJ2-7 and V is TRBV6-5; perhaps TRBD1 as D (5 bases). This CDR3 is 14 amino acids long. Trimming took off 6 bases at V and 2 bases at J, with 14 bases between the two ends. Germline V lookup: CDR1 MNHEY, CDR2 SVGAGI. In nucleotides, the CDR3 is TGTGCCAGCAGGTATACAGGTACAGCCTACGAGCAGTACTTC. This sequence encodes CASRYTGTAYEQYF.

V and J are TRBV28 and TRBJ1-2, with 8 positions matching TRBD1. V gave up 8 bases and J gave up 1 base; unmatched junction bases: 6. Germline CDR1 and CDR2: MDHEN and SYDVKM. The CDR3 runs 14 residues. CDR3 region: CASETGGVNYGYTF. CDR3 DNA sequence: TGTGCCAGCGAAACAGGGGGGGTTAACTATGGCTACACCTTC.

The genes are TRBV2 and TRBJ2-3, with D perhaps TRBD2 (6 bases). V was cut by 2 bases and J by 4 bases, with 13 bases left in between. The CDR3 sequence is 15 residues long. Germline CDR1 is SNHLY and CDR2 is FYNNEI. The DNA for the CDR3 is TGTGCCAGCAGTGAACGGCGGGGTTTCGCAGATACGCAGTATTTT. It specifies CASSERRGFADTQYF.

V and J are TRBV3-1 (or the pseudogene TRBV3-2) and TRBJ2-7, with D possibly TRBD2 on 5 matching bases. CDR3 length: 15 amino acids. Germline V lookup: CDR1 LGHDT, CDR2 YNNKEL (reference sequence). The germline V and J ends were trimmed by 1 base and 0 bases, with 10 bases remaining between them. The CDR3 nucleotides read TGTGCCAGCAGCCAAGGGGCAGCGGCCTCCTACGAGCAGTACTTC. This gives the protein CASSQGAAASYEQYF.

In this sample, this clone turned up a few times. The chain combines TRBV4-1 with TRBJ2-2; D remains ambiguous. Germline V gene data show CDR1 as MGHRA and CDR2 as YSYEKL. The CDR3 totals 13 residues. V lost 1 base and J 8 bases, leaving 8 bases between the germline ends. CDR3 sequence: CASSQGHLGELFF. The CDR3 coding sequence is TGCGCCAGCAGCCAAGGTCATTTGGGGGAGCTGTTTTTT.

The chain joins TRBV10-3 to TRBJ2-1; possibly TRBD2 for D (6 bases). The CDR3 totals 15 residues. CDR1 ENHRY and CDR2 SYGVKD come from the germline V gene. The V end lost 4 bases, the J end lost 0 bases, and 10 bases lay between the germline ends. The CDR3 DNA sequence: TGTGCCATCAGTGGAAGTAGCGGCTCCTACAATGAGCAGTTCTTC. Protein: CAISGSSGSYNEQFF.

This clone came up once. The chain links TRBV7-2 to TRBJ1-5, with D unresolved. V lost 2 bases and J 6 bases, leaving 8 bases between the germline ends. The CDR3 consists of 13 residues. Germline values: CDR1 SGHTA, CDR2 FQGNSA. CDR3 in amino acids: CASSLNSGQPQHF. DNA of the CDR3: TGTGCCAGCAGCTTAAATTCGGGTCAGCCCCAGCATTTT. Full variable domain (remainder filled in from reference TRBV7-2 and TRBJ1-5): GAGVSQSPSNKVTEKGKDVELRCDPISGHTALYWYRQSLGQGLEFLIYFQGNSAPDKSGLPSDRFSAERTGGSVSTLTIQRTQQEDSAVYLCASSLNSGQPQHFGDGTRLSIL.

The chain employs TRBV19 and TRBJ1-2, with D possibly being TRBD1 (6 bases). The germline gives CDR1 LNHDA, CDR2 SQIVND (reference sequence). The CDR3 loop spans 14 amino acids. Deletions cut 2 bases from V and 3 bases from J, with 10 bases between. The CDR3 region has the DNA TGTGCCAGTAGTATAAGCAGGGGCGACTATGGCTACACCTTC. Translation: CASSISRGDYGYTF.

V gene TRBV7-9 combines with J gene TRBJ2-2, with 9 bases identical to TRBD1. Unmatched junction bases numbered 2, after V lost 1 base and J lost 5 bases. Germline lookup yields CDR1 SEHNR and CDR2 FQNEAQ (reference sequence). The CDR3 totals 15 residues. CDR3 DNA: TGTGCCAGCAGCTTAGACGACAGGGGGACCGGGGAGCTGTTTTTT. The encoded protein is CASSLDDRGTGELFF. Full variable domain (rest looked up from reference TRBV7-9 and TRBJ2-2): DTGVSQNPRHKITKRGQNVTFRCDPISEHNRLYWYRQTLGQGPEFLTYFQNEAQLEKSRLLSDRFSAERPKGSFSTLEIQRTEQGDSAMYLCASSLDDRGTGELFFGEGSRLTVL.

This clone has just a few counts. The chain is built from TRBV5-4 and TRBJ1-3; TRBD1 might be the D (5 bases). Germline CDR1 reads SGHNT; CDR2 reads YYREEE (reference sequence). V was clipped by 3 bases and J by 0 bases, with 16 bases between them. This CDR3 comprises 17 residues. This CDR3 is CASSSMSGLLSGNTIYF. The CDR3 DNA is TGTGCCAGCAGCTCAATGTCGGGACTCCTCTCTGGAAACACCATATATTTT.

Only a few counts were recorded for this clone. This sequence joins TRBV4-1 and TRBJ1-1; D remains unclear. The CDR3 contains 14 residues. The germline V gene has CDR1 MGHRA and CDR2 YSYEKL. V was shortened by 4 bases and J by 1 base, with 10 bases between the two germline ends. In nucleotides, the CDR3 is TGCGCCAGCAGCCCCCTCCCTCGGAACACTGAAGCTTTCTTT. It encodes CASSPLPRNTEAFF.

In this sample, this clone turned up a few times. The chain couples TRBV12-3 or TRBV12-4 to TRBJ1-2; 8 nucleotides line up with TRBD1. The CDR3 loop spans 13 amino acids. V lost 7 bases, J lost 7 bases, and 8 bases stayed unmatched. CDR3 loop: CASTPDREGGYTF. The DNA of the CDR3 is TGTGCCAGCACCCCGGACAGGGAGGGTGGCTACACCTTC.

V and J are TRBV7-9 and TRBJ2-7; 7 bases fit TRBD2. V shed 5 bases, J shed 5 bases, and the junction held 3 bases outside the gene matches. Germline V gene sequence: CDR1 SEHNR, CDR2 FQNEAQ (reference sequence). The CDR3 is 12 amino acids. The CDR3 coding sequence is TGTGCCAGCAGCCGGGGGGAGGACGAGCAGTACTTC. Amino acids: CASSRGEDEQYF.

This chain joins TRBV19 and TRBJ2-3, with 7 bases identical to TRBD2. The V segment lost 6 bases and the J segment 0 bases; nucleotides outside the gene matches: 9. The germline CDR1 and CDR2 sequences are LNHDA and SQIVND (reference sequence). This CDR3 is 16 amino acids long. CDR3 sequence reads: CASRAIERGSTDTQYF. Written as DNA, the CDR3 is TGTGCCAGTAGAGCCATCGAGCGGGGTAGCACAGATACGCAGTATTTT.

The chain recombines TRBV30 with TRBJ1-1; 8 nucleotides line up with TRBD1. The V gene's germline CDR1 is GTSNPN and CDR2 SVGIG (reference sequence). The CDR3 sequence is 13 residues long. With V trimmed by 4 bases and J by 4 bases, 5 bases remained unmatched. CDR3 sequence: CAWTQDRVTEAFF. The CDR3 coding sequence is TGTGCCTGGACCCAGGACAGGGTCACTGAAGCTTTCTTT.

The rearrangement links TRBV4-2 to TRBJ2-6; D is unclear. The germline V and J ends were trimmed by 3 bases and 3 bases, with 12 bases remaining between them. This CDR3 has 16 residues. Per the germline V gene, CDR1 is LGHNA and CDR2 is YNFKEQ. CDR3 sequence (DNA): TGTGCCAGCAGCCATTTCCTGACTGTTGGGGCCAACGTCCTGACTTTC. Encoded protein: CASSHFLTVGANVLTF.

The chain is built from TRBV5-1 and TRBJ2-5, with D perhaps matching TRBD1 (7 bases). This CDR3 has 14 amino acids. Trimming removed 0 bases at V and 5 bases at J, with 11 bases between. The germline gives CDR1 SGHRS, CDR2 YFSETQ. The CDR3 nucleotides are TGCGCCAGCAGCTTGGTGACAGGGAGGGAGACCCAGTACTTC. Translating it yields CASSLVTGRETQYF.